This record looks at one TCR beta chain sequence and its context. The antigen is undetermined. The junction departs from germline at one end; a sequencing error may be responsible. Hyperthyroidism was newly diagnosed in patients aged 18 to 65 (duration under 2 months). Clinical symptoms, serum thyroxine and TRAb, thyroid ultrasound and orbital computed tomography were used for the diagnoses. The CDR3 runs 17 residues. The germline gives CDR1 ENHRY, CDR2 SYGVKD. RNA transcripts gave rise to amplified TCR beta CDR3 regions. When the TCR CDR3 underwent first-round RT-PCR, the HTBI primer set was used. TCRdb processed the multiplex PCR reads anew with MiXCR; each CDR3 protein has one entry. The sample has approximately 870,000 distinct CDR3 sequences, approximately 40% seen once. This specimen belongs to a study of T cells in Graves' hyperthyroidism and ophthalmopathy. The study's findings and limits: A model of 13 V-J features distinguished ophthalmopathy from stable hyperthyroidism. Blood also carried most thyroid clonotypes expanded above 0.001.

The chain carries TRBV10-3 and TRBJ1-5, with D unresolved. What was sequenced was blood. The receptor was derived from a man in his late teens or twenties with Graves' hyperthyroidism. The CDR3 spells CASSEGRFGFSNQPQHF. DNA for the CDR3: TGTGCCAGCAGTGAGGGCAGGTTTGGTTTTAGCAATCAGCCCCAGCATTTT.